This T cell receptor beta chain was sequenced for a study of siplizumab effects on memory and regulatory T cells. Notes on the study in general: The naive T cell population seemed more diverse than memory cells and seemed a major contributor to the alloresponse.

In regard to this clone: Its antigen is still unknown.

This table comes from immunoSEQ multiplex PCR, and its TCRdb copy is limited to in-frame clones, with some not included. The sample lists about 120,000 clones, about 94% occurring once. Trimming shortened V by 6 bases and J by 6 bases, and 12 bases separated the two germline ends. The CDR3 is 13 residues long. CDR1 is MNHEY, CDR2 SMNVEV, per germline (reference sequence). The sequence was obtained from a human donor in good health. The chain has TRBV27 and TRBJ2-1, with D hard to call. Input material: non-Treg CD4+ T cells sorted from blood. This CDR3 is CASSPHWGNEQFF. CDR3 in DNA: TGTGCCAGCAGCCCCCATTGGGGCAATGAGCAGTTCTTC.